The clone carrying this T cell receptor (beta chain) was detected only once. The data were produced by immunoSEQ multiplex PCR, yet TCRdb's version contains in-frame clones alone and is incomplete. The sample has 75,000 to 100,000 clones, roughly 80% seen once. The data originate from a study of T cell clones after liver transplantation. Study details: Without induction therapy, subjects received standard immunosuppression until 12-24 months post-transplant.

CDR3 size: 13 residues. Germline lookup yields CDR1 SQVTM and CDR2 ANQGSEA. Deletions cut 6 bases from V and 5 bases from J, with 16 bases between. The sequence was obtained from a human patient who received a liver transplant. A subset of T cells may come from the graft donor. Specimen: CD4+ T cells from blood, collected 45 to 46 months after liver transplant. The chain has TRBV29-1 and TRBJ1-2; D ambiguous. The CDR3 protein is CSVLTYVGYGYTF. The CDR3 DNA is TGCAGCGTCTTGACCTATGTGGGATATGGCTACACCTTC.